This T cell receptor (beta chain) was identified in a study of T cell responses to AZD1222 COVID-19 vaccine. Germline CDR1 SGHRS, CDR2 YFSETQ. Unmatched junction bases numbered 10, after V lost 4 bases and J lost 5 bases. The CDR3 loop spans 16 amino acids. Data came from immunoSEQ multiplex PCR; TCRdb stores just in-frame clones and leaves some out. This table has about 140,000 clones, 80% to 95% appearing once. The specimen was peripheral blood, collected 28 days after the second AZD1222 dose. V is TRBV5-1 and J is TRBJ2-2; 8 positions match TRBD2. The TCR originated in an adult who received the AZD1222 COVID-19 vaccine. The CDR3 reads CASSLTSGGVTGELFF. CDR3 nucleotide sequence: TGCGCCAGCAGCCTCACTAGCGGAGGGGTAACCGGGGAGCTGTTTTTT. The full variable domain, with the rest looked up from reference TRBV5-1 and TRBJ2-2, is KAGVTQTPRYLIKTRGQQVTLSCSPISGHRSVSWYQQTPGQGLQFLFEYFSETQRNKGNFPGRFSGRQFSNSRSEMNVSTLELGDSALYLCASSLTSGGVTGELFFGEGSRLTVL.